This T cell receptor (beta chain) was recorded in a study of T cell responses to AZD1222 COVID-19 vaccine. This CDR3 region has 15 residues. Germline V lookup: CDR1 SNHLY, CDR2 FYNNEI. V gave up 4 bases and J gave up 4 bases; unmatched junction bases: 0. In regard to this clone: Its antigen is as yet unknown.

TCRdb's table, derived via immunoSEQ multiplex PCR, lists solely in-frame clones and lacks some. Among tens of thousands of clones listed, about 86% were seen once. Findings and limits, study-wide: Every sample of the repertoires postdated the peak T cell response. Spike as a whole was targeted by vaccine-associated CD4 TCRs, dominant at 160-218 and 743-854. Seropositive status at baseline applied to only 5 to 7 AZD1222 recipients.

Sample: peripheral blood, taken 28 days after the second AZD1222 dose. The TCR comes from an adult who received the AZD1222 COVID-19 vaccine. The chain carries TRBV2 and TRBJ2-2; 13 nucleotides line up with TRBD2. As DNA, the CDR3 is TGTGCCAGCAGTGGACTAGCGGGGGGCACCGGGGAGCTGTTTTTT. It encodes CASSGLAGGTGELFF. The entire variable domain, with the rest obtained from reference TRBV2 and TRBJ2-2, is as follows: EPEVTQTPSHQVTQMGQEVILRCVPISNHLYFYWYRQILGQKVEFLVSFYNNEISEKSEIFDDQFSVERPDGSNFTLKIRSTKLEDSAMYFCASSGLAGGTGELFFGEGSRLTVL.